This TCR beta chain was observed in a study of beta chain features in type 1 diabetes. Study as a whole: Examination spanned fewer than 140,000,000 sorted cells from all samples.

This CDR3 has 12 amino acids. Trimming pared 3 bases from V and 4 bases from J, leaving 6 bases between. Germline CDR1 and CDR2: SEHNR and FQNEAQ (reference sequence). Turning to this clone: What it binds is unknown.

Cell sorting via CD45RO/CCR7/CD25/CD127/CD95/CD27 was performed to obtain CD4+ naive, central memory, regulatory and stem cell-like memory cells. Study-wide results and limits: There was a moderate but significant shortening of TCRB CDR3s in all four CD4+ subsets of Type 1 diabetes patients.

The study reverse transcribed the entire isolated RNA, so it sequenced expressed TCRB transcripts. Sequenced by immunoSEQ multiplex PCR; TCRdb stores in-frame clones only, minus some. The sample lists 680,000 or so clones; around 15% were seen once. The sequencing sample was made of naive CD4+ T cells from blood. The sequence was obtained from a man younger than 35 in good health. V usage is TRBV7-9 and J usage is TRBJ1-1; D not certain. The CDR3 reads CASSLSATEAFF. The CDR3 coding sequence is TGTGCCAGCAGCTTGAGTGCCACTGAAGCTTTCTTT.